This TCR beta chain was identified in a study of blood T cell repertoires in COVID-19. Study context: Samples representing acute and convalescent COVID-19 were sourced from the United States, Italy and Spain. Sources were T cells, B-cell-depleted T cells, or PBMCs; the material itself was cDNA or gDNA.

Trimming shortened V by 0 bases and J by 1 base, and 10 bases separated the two germline ends. The CDR3 has 15 amino acids. Per the germline V gene, CDR1 is SGHDT and CDR2 is YYEEEE. As handled by the study authors: Estimates of nucleated cell counts were drawn from the amplification of reference gene primers. The protocol was immunoSEQ multiplex PCR, while the TCRdb copy is restricted to in-frame clones and leaves out a portion. The DNA gave D and trimming, while V, J and clone size come from that table. The table shows 400,000 or so clones, with 75% to 90% occurring only once. Seattle patient enrollment occurred during active infection, with longitudinal follow-up thereafter.

This clonotype originated in a woman aged 40 to 50 with COVID-19, enrolled during active disease. The sequenced sample was peripheral blood. The rearrangement uses TRBV5-6 and TRBJ1-2, with D possibly TRBD1 on 6 matching bases. This CDR3 reads CASSLATGYNYGYTF. CDR3 nucleotides: TGTGCCAGCAGCTTGGCCACAGGGTATAACTATGGCTACACCTTC.